This T cell receptor (beta chain) comes out of a study of regulatory T cells in long-lasting Graves disease. The time point is: newly diagnosed GD, antithyroid drugs for less than 3 months. Researchers made the TCR library from RNA that was extracted from PBMCs. In this sample, this clonotype turned up many times. Its antigen remains unknown. Regarding the study as a whole: Sampling was limited to peripheral blood rather than thyroid tissue. Persistent patients shared more public clonotypes (roughly 2,800) than new patients (roughly 1,000). TRBV28, TRBJ1-2 and TRBJ2-5 were segments that persistent disease favored.

The authors built TCR beta libraries using iRepertoire HTBI primers and Arm-PCR of CDR3 regions. TCRdb called the multiplex PCR reads again in MiXCR, with one record for every CDR3 protein. The table has 500,000 or so distinct CDR3 sequences, 15% to 20% seen once. The CDR3 runs to 14 residues. Looked up from germline, CDR1 is SNHLY and CDR2 is FYNNEI. V dropped 6 bases and J dropped 3; count of bases not matched to a gene: 5. Separately, the same data were catalogued under a study of T cells in Graves' hyperthyroidism and ophthalmopathy.

The sequence came from a woman aged 35-65 years with Graves disease. Material: peripheral blood mononuclear cells (PBMCs), obtained at new diagnosis, from a patient treated with antithyroid drugs. The chain recombines TRBV2 with TRBJ2-7, with 10 bases aligning to TRBD1. The CDR3 here is CASSRDRGLYEQYF. The CDR3 nucleotides read TGTGCCAGCAGCCGGGACAGGGGACTCTACGAGCAGTACTTC.